This TCR beta chain was recovered during a study of regulatory T cells in long-lasting Graves disease. Overall study context: Over 5 years of antithyroid drugs with positive TSH receptor antibodies was taken to mean persistent Graves' disease. Study-wide findings and caveats: Segments TRBV28, TRBJ1-2 and TRBJ2-5 showed preferential usage in persistent disease. Thyroid tissue went unexamined; only peripheral blood was analyzed.

Construction of TCR beta libraries relied on iRepertoire HTBI primers and on Arm-PCR targeting CDR3 regions. Each CDR3 protein gets one entry after TCRdb re-called the multiplex PCR reads with MiXCR. The profile shows about 470,000 distinct CDR3 sequences, more than 20% of them singletons. Time point described: persistent/refractory GD, antithyroid drugs over 5 years with positive TRAb. From RNA extracted from PBMCs, the TCR library was made. The ends were cut back, 3 bases at V and 3 bases at J, with 13 bases in the middle. The CDR3 is 15 residues long. From germline, CDR1 is SNHLY and CDR2 FYNNEI. This clonotype was detected ten times or more. The antigen is unknown.

Sequencing used peripheral blood mononuclear cells (PBMCs), obtained when the disease was refractory, from a patient treated with antithyroid drugs. The TCR sequence derives from a female donor with Graves disease. The chain employs TRBV2 and TRBJ2-3; D gene unclear. Written as DNA, the CDR3 is TGTGCCAGCAGTGAGACCAGGCAGTGGACAGATACGCAGTATTTT. It specifies CASSETRQWTDTQYF.